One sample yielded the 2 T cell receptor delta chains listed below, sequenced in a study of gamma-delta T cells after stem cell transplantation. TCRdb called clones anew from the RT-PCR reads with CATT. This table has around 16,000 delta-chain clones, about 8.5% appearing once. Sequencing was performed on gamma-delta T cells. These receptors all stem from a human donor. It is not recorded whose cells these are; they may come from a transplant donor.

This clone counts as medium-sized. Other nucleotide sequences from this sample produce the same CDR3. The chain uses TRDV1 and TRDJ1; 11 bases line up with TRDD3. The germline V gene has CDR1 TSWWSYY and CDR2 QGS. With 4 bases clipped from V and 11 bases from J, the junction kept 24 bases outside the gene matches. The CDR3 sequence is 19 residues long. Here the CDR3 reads CALGVTTFLLELGDIGLIF. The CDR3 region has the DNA TGTGCTCTTGGGGTCACCACCTTCCTACTCGAACTGGGGGATATAGGTCTCATCTTT.

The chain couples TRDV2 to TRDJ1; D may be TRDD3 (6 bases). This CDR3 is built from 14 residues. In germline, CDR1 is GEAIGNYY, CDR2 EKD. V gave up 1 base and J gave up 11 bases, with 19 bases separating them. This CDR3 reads CACDTWGDGKTLIF. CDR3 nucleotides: TGTGCCTGTGACACATGGGGGGACGGGAAGACCCTCATCTTT.